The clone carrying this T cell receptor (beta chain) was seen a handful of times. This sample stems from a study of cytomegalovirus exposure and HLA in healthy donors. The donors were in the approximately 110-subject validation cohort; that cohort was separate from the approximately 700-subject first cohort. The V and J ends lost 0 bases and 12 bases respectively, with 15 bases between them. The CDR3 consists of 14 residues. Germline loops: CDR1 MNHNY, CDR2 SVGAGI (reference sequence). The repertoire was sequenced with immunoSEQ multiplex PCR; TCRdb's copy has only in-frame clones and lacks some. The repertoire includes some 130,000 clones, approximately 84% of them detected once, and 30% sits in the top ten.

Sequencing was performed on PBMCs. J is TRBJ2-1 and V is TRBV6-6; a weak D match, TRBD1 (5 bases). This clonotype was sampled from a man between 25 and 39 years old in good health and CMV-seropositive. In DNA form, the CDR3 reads TGTGCCAGCAGTTACTCCCAGGGTTTTTCGCGGCAGTTCTTC. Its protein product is CASSYSQGFSRQFF.